A single sample gave rise to the 15 T cell receptor beta chains below, sequenced in a study of blood T cell repertoires in COVID-19. The repertoire was sequenced with immunoSEQ multiplex PCR; TCRdb's copy has only in-frame clones and lacks some. Of more than 45,000 clones listed, about 90% are singletons. Sequencing was carried out using peripheral blood. The receptors here all came from a human donor in a cohort sampled during active COVID-19.

The chain recombines TRBV19 with TRBJ2-1, with 11 bases identical to TRBD2. The J segment lost 5 bases and the V segment lost 4 bases, leaving 13 bases of the junction unmatched. The CDR3 has 18 amino acids. From germline, CDR1 is LNHDA and CDR2 SQIVND (reference sequence). The CDR3: CASSNYSGRALNNNEQFF. Here the CDR3 DNA reads TGTGCCAGTAGTAATTATAGCGGGAGGGCCCTCAACAACAATGAGCAGTTCTTC.

The chain has TRBV7-9 and TRBJ2-4; 7 positions match TRBD2. The CDR3 covers 15 residues. With 0 bases clipped from V and 7 bases from J, the junction kept 6 bases outside the gene matches. From germline, CDR1 is SEHNR and CDR2 FQNEAQ (reference sequence). CDR3 DNA sequence: TGTGCCAGCAGCTTAGCGGCGGGAGTGGGGAACATTCAGTACTTC. Its protein is CASSLAAGVGNIQYF. The full variable domain, completed using reference TRBV7-9 and TRBJ2-4, is DTGVSQNPRHKITKRGQNVTFRCDPISEHNRLYWYRQTLGQGPEFLTYFQNEAQLEKSRLLSDRFSAERPKGSFSTLEIQRTEQGDSAMYLCASSLAAGVGNIQYFGAGTRLSVL.

The CDR3 is CASSRDSLTPQHF. The CDR3, as DNA: TGTGCCAGCAGCCGGGACTCCCTTACGCCCCAGCATTTT. This chain uses TRBV7-3 with TRBJ1-5; D may be TRBD1 (5 bases). With 5 bases removed from V and 9 bases from J, the gap between germline ends came to 14 bases. CDR3 length equals 13 residues. CDR1 is SGHTA, CDR2 FQGTGA, per germline. Full variable domain (remainder filled in from reference TRBV7-3 and TRBJ1-5): GAGVSQTPSNKVTEKGKYVELRCDPISGHTALYWYRQSLGQGPEFLIYFQGTGAADDSGLPNDRFFAVRPEGSVSTLKIQRTERGDSAVYLCASSRDSLTPQHFGDGTRLSIL.

The CDR3 nucleotides read TGTGCCTGGAGTTTAACGGGACTAGCGGGACCCCTTTACAATGAGCAGTTCTTC. Translation: CAWSLTGLAGPLYNEQFF. This chain uses TRBV30 with TRBJ2-1; 13 nucleotides align to TRBD2. The CDR3 is made up of 18 amino acids. Germline CDR1 is GTSNPN and CDR2 is SVGIG (reference sequence). The junction had 11 bases not matched to a gene; V was cut back by 2 bases and J by 4 bases.

The genes are TRBV6-5 and TRBJ2-3, with a tentative D call TRBD1 (6 bases). With 5 bases removed from V and 2 bases from J, the gap between germline ends came to 14 bases. The CDR3 totals 15 residues. Germline V gene data show CDR1 as MNHEY and CDR2 as SVGAGI. CDR3 DNA sequence: TGTGCCAGCAGTAGGGTTGGGGGCACCACAGATACGCAGTATTTT. Encoded protein: CASSRVGGTTDTQYF.

J is TRBJ2-7 and V is TRBV6-5; D perhaps matches TRBD2 (7 bases). The CDR3 covers 15 residues. The germline V gene encodes CDR1 MNHEY and CDR2 SVGAGI. In nucleotides, the CDR3 is TGTGCTACGACATTCCCCCGGGGGGCGAGGTACGAGCAGTACTTC. It is translated as CATTFPRGARYEQYF.

The chain links TRBV6-6 to TRBJ1-5; D may be TRBD1 (5 bases). V lost 7 bases to trimming and J lost 7 bases, with 14 bases between them. The CDR3 has 13 residues. Germline V gene data show CDR1 as MNHNY and CDR2 as SVGAGI (reference sequence). CDR3 in DNA: TGTGCCAGCACCCCGGGGAGGGACCAGCCCCAGCATTTT. Residues: CASTPGRDQPQHF.

This clone showed up just a few times. CDR3 coding DNA: TGTGCCTCCCGGGGACCGGGAGCAGATACGCAGTATTTT. Residues: CASRGPGADTQYF. The V and J genes are TRBV30 and TRBJ2-3; D is possibly TRBD2 (6 bases). The V end lost 7 bases, the J end lost 4 bases, and 15 bases lay between the germline ends. The CDR3 covers 13 residues. The germline CDR1 and CDR2 sequences are GTSNPN and SVGIG (reference sequence). Full variable domain (remainder filled in from reference TRBV30 and TRBJ2-3): SQTIHQWPATLVQPVGSPLSLECTVEGTSNPNLYWYRQAAGRGLQLLFYSVGIGQISSEVPQNLSASRPQDRQFILSSKKLLLSDSGFYLCASRGPGADTQYFGPGTRLTVL.

The gene calls are TRBV5-1 and TRBJ1-1, with D uncertain. V dropped 7 bases and J dropped 4 bases, with 17 bases sitting between them. The CDR3 is made up of 14 amino acids. Germline loops: CDR1 SGHRS, CDR2 YFSETQ. CDR3 amino acids: CASRPQSGTTEAFF. CDR3 nucleotide sequence: TGCGCCAGCCGACCACAGTCAGGAACCACTGAAGCTTTCTTT.

The genes are TRBV9 and TRBJ1-2; the D is unclear. Trimming pared 4 bases from V and 0 bases from J, leaving 13 bases between. The CDR3 length is 15 residues. Germline assignment: CDR1 SGDLS and CDR2 YYNGEE. The CDR3 DNA is TGTGCCAGCAGCCCCGCGGCGGAACCTAACTATGGCTACACCTTC. Translation gives CASSPAAEPNYGYTF. The full variable domain, its missing parts supplied by reference TRBV9 and TRBJ1-2, is DSGVTQTPKHLITATGQRVTLRCSPRSGDLSVYWYQQSLDQGLQFLIQYYNGEERAKGNILERFSAQQFPDLHSELNLSSLELGDSALYFCASSPAAEPNYGYTFGSGTRLTVV.

The V gene is TRBV6-4, the J gene TRBJ2-5; weak D call: TRBD1 (5 bases). Germline lookup yields CDR1 MRHNA and CDR2 SNTAGT. Trimming pared 2 bases from V and 5 bases from J, leaving 9 bases between. The CDR3 totals 13 residues. For the CDR3, the DNA is TGTGCCAGCAGTGACGGCCCAGGGGAGACCCAGTACTTC. Its protein product is CASSDGPGETQYF.

The CDR3 DNA reads TGCGCCAGCAGCCAAGGTCCAGGGGAGTACGAGCAGTACTTC. Translated: CASSQGPGEYEQYF. The rearrangement links TRBV4-1 to TRBJ2-7; a weak D match, TRBD1 (6 bases). Germline CDR1 and CDR2: MGHRA and YSYEKL. The V gene lost 1 base and the J gene lost 4 bases, with 11 bases spanning the gap. This CDR3 contains 14 residues.

CDR3 in DNA: TGTGCTAGTGGTTTGGTACTGGGACTTACGGCCGATTCTAGCACAGATACGCAGTATTTT. This translates into CASGLVLGLTADSSTDTQYF. This chain links TRBV12-5 with TRBJ2-3, with D possibly matching TRBD2 (6 bases). The V end was cut by 0 bases, the J end by 0 bases, with 22 bases between. The CDR3 sequence is 20 residues long. Germline CDR1 and CDR2: LGHNT and FRNRAP.

The rearrangement joins TRBV5-1 to TRBJ1-1, with D perhaps matching TRBD1 (5 bases). There are 13 residues in the CDR3. Trimming took 4 bases from V and 4 from J, leaving 11 bases between them. Per the germline V gene, CDR1 is SGHRS and CDR2 is YFSETQ. The CDR3 protein is CASSPPGGTEAFF. The CDR3 region has the DNA TGCGCCAGCAGCCCCCCCGGGGGCACTGAAGCTTTCTTT. Together with reference TRBV5-1 and TRBJ1-1, the CDR3 gives the full variable domain: KAGVTQTPRYLIKTRGQQVTLSCSPISGHRSVSWYQQTPGQGLQFLFEYFSETQRNKGNFPGRFSGRQFSNSRSEMNVSTLELGDSALYLCASSPPGGTEAFFGQGTRLTVV.

The V gene is TRBV6-1, the J gene TRBJ1-5; D not resolved. Trimming cost V 0 bases and J 1 base, with 13 bases left between them. Germline V CDR1 and CDR2: MNHNS, SASEGT. The CDR3 has 17 amino acids. Here the CDR3 DNA reads TGTGCCAGCAGTGAAGCGCTCCAGGTGGTAAGCAATCAGCCCCAGCATTTT. The encoded protein is CASSEALQVVSNQPQHF.